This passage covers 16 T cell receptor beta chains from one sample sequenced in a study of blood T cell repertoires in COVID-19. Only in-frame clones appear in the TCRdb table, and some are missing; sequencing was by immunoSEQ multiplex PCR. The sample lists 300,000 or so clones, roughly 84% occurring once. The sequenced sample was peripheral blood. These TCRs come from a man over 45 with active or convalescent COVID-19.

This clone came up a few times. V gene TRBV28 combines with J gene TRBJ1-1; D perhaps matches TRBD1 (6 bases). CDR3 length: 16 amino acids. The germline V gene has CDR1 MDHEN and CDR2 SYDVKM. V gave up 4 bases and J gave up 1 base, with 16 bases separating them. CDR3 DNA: TGTGCCAGCAGTTCCCGACAGGCGTTGGGGAACACTGAAGCTTTCTTT. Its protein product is CASSSRQALGNTEAFF.

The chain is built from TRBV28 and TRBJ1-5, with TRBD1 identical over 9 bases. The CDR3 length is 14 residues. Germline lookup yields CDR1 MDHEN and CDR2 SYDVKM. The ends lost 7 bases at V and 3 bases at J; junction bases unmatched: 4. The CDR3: CASNTGGTNQPQHF. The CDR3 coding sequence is TGTGCCAGCAATACAGGGGGCACCAATCAGCCCCAGCATTTT.

In DNA, the CDR3 is TGTGCCAGCAGCCAAAAGATCGACAGTAGCCCTACCCGGTCGAACACTGAAGCTTTCTTT. This encodes CASSQKIDSSPTRSNTEAFF. The chain links TRBV9 to TRBJ1-1, with TRBD1 as a possible D gene (5 bases). The germline V and J ends were trimmed by 4 bases and 1 base, with 29 bases remaining between them. CDR3 length: 20 residues. Germline loops: CDR1 SGDLS, CDR2 YYNGEE.

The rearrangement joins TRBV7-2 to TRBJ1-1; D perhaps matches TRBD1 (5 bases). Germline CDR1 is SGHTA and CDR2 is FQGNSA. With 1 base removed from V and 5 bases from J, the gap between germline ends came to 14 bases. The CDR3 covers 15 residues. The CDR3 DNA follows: TGTGCCAGCAGCTTAGTTGCGGCAGGGCGAACTGAAGCTTTCTTT. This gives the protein CASSLVAAGRTEAFF. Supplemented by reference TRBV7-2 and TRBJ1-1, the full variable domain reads GAGVSQSPSNKVTEKGKDVELRCDPISGHTALYWYRQSLGQGLEFLIYFQGNSAPDKSGLPSDRFSAERTGGSVSTLTIQRTQQEDSAVYLCASSLVAAGRTEAFFGQGTRLTVV.

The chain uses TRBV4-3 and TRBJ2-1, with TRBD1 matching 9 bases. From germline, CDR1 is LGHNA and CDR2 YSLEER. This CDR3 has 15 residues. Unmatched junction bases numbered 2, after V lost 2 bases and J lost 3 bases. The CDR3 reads CASSQNRGLYNEQFF. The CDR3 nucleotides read TGCGCCAGCAGCCAAAACAGGGGGCTCTACAATGAGCAGTTCTTC.

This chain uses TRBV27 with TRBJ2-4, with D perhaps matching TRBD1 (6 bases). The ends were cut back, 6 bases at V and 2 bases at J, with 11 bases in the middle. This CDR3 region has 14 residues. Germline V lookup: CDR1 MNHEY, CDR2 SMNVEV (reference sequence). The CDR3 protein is CASSQGGSKNIQYF. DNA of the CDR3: TGTGCCAGCAGCCAAGGGGGTTCCAAAAACATTCAGTACTTC.

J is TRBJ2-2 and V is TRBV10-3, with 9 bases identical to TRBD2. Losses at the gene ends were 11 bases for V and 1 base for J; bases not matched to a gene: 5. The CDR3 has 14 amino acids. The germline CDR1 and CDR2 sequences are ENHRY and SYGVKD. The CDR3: CAAGLALNTGELFF. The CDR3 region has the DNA TGTGCCGCGGGACTAGCCTTGAACACCGGGGAGCTGTTTTTT.

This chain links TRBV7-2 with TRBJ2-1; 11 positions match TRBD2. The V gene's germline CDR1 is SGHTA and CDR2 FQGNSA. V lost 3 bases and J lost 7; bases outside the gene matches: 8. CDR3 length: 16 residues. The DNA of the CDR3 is TGTGCCAGCAGCTTTCTTAGCGGGGGGGCGGGAAATGAGCAGTTCTTC. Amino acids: CASSFLSGGAGNEQFF.

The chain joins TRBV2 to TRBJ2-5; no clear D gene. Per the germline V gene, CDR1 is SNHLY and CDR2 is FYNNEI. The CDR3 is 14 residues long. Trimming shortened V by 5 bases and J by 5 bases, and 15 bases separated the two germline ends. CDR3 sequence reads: CASSQLPLRETQYF. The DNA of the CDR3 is TGTGCCAGCAGTCAACTGCCTCTACGGGAGACCCAGTACTTC.

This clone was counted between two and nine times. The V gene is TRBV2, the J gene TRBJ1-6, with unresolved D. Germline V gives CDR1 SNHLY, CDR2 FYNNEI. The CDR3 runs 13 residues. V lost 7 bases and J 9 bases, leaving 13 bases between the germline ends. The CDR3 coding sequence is TGTGCCAGCATGGTAGAGGGCGCTTCACCCCTCCACTTT. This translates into CASMVEGASPLHF. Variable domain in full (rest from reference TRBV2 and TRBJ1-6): EPEVTQTPSHQVTQMGQEVILRCVPISNHLYFYWYRQILGQKVEFLVSFYNNEISEKSEIFDDQFSVERPDGSNFTLKIRSTKLEDSAMYFCASMVEGASPLHFGNGTRLTVT.

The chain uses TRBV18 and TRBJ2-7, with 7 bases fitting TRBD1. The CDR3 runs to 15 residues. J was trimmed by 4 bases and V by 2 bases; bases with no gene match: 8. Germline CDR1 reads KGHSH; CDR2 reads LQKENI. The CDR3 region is CASSPTGTAIYEQYF. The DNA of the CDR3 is TGTGCCAGCTCACCAACGGGGACAGCTATTTACGAGCAGTACTTC.

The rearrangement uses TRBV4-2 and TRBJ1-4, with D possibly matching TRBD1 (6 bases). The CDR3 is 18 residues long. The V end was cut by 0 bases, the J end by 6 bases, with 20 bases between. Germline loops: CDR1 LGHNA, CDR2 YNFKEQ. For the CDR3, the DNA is TGTGCCAGCAGCCAAGAACCCCCCCCAGGGAGGGGGGATGAAAAACTGTTTTTT. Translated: CASSQEPPPGRGDEKLFF.

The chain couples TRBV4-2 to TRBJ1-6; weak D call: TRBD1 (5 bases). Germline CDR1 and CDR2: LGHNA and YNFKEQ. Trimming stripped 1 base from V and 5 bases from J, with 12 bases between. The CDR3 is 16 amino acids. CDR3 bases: TGTGCCAGCAGCCAAGTACCCAGGGTTCATAATTCACCCCTCCACTTT. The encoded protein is CASSQVPRVHNSPLHF.

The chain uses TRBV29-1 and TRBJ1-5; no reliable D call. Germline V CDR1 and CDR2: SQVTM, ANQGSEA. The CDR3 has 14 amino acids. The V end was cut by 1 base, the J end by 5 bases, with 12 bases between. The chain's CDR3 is CSVEAPLQDQPQHF. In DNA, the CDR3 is TGCAGCGTTGAAGCCCCCTTGCAGGATCAGCCCCAGCATTTT.

The CDR3 region has the DNA TGTGCCAGCAGTTACAGGGGTACGAATGAAAAACTGTTTTTT. Residues: CASSYRGTNEKLFF. The rearrangement uses TRBV6-6 and TRBJ1-4; TRBD1 is a possible D gene (5 bases). The CDR3 consists of 14 residues. Germline CDR1 MNHNY, CDR2 SVGAGI (reference sequence). With 2 bases removed from V and 5 bases from J, the gap between germline ends came to 9 bases.

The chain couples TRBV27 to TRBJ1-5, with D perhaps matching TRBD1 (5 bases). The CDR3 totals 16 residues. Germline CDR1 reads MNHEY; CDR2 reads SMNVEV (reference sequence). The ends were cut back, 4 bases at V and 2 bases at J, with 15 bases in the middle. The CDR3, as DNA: TGTGCCAGCAGTTCCCGACAGATTATAGGCAATCAGCCCCAGCATTTT. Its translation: CASSSRQIIGNQPQHF.